The clone carrying this T cell receptor (beta chain) showed up many times. Antigen specificity is unknown. Individual cDNA molecules were tagged with unique molecular identifiers, the study reported. A single record per CDR3 protein comes from TCRdb applying MiXCR to the 5' RACE reads. Of tens of thousands of distinct CDR3 sequences in the sample, approximately 5.8% are singletons; the top ten hold about 8%. This CDR3 has 11 residues. The germline V gene encodes CDR1 LNHDA and CDR2 SQIVND (reference sequence). V lost 6 bases and J lost 6, with 6 bases in between. The entry originates in a study of early T cells in non-severe SARS-CoV-2 infection. Study information: The chains were unpaired, and the sequenced material was bulk RNA from unsorted whole blood. Findings and limits, study-wide: Reliance on VDJdb matching favored anti-spike CD8 responses; private and CD4 specificities were missed.

The clonotype comes from an adult who was a healthcare worker with PCR-confirmed SARS-CoV-2 infection or an uninfected control (not recorded which). Sequencing was done on a sample of whole blood. The gene calls are TRBV19 and TRBJ2-1, with D hard to call. CDR3 residues: CASSIPNEQFF. DNA for the CDR3: TGTGCCAGTAGCATTCCCAATGAGCAGTTCTTC.